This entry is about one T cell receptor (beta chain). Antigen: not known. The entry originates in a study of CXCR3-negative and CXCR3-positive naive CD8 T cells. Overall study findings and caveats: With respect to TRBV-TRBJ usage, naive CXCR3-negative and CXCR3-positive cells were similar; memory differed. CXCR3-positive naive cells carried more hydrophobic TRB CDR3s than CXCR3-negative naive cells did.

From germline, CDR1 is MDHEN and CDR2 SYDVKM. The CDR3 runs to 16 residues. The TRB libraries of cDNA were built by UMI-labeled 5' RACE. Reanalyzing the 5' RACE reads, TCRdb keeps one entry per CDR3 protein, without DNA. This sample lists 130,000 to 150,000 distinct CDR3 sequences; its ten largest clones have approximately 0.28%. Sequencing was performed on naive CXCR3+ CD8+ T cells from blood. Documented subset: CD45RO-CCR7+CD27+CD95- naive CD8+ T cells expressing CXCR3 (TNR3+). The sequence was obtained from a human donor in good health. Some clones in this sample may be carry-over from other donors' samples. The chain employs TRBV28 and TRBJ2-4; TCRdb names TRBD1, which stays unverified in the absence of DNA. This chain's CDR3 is CASSFWAGAPQNIQYF.